Below, 28 T cell receptor beta chains from the same sample are listed, as sequenced in a study of blood T cell repertoires in COVID-19. Only in-frame clones appear in the TCRdb table, and some are missing; sequencing was by immunoSEQ multiplex PCR. The sample carries approximately 240,000 clones, less than 90% recorded once. The specimen was peripheral blood. Source of these receptors: a woman aged 55-69 years who had recovered from COVID-19.

The V call is TRBV5-8, the J call TRBJ2-1, with a tentative D call TRBD2 (5 bases). The CDR3 has 17 residues. Germline-derived CDR1 and CDR2 are SGHTS and YDEGEE. V was cut by 0 bases and J by 9 bases, with 22 bases left in between. DNA of the CDR3: TGTGCCAGCAGCTTGGGGACGCTTCGCTCACTAGATCCTGAGCAGTTCTTC. Its protein product is CASSLGTLRSLDPEQFF.

The rearrangement uses TRBV29-1 and TRBJ1-6; D is possibly TRBD1 (5 bases). The CDR3 has 13 amino acids. Germline V gene lookup returns CDR1 SQVTM and CDR2 ANQGSEA. V dropped 6 bases and J dropped 8 bases, with 14 bases sitting between them. The CDR3 here is CSVGHGGDSPLHF. The CDR3 bases are TGCAGCGTCGGACACGGAGGGGATTCACCCCTCCACTTT.

V is TRBV29-1 and J is TRBJ2-7, with D unclear. The CDR3 is 12 amino acids. The germline V gene has CDR1 SQVTM and CDR2 ANQGSEA. V was clipped by 1 base and J by 4 bases, with 8 bases between them. This CDR3 reads CSVEGEEYEQYF. The DNA for the CDR3 is TGCAGCGTTGAAGGAGAAGAATACGAGCAGTACTTC.

The chain carries TRBV7-8 and TRBJ1-4, with D possibly being TRBD1 (6 bases). V was trimmed by 0 bases and J by 8 bases, leaving 13 bases between them. CDR1 is SGHVS, CDR2 FQNEAQ, per germline. The CDR3 has 15 amino acids. The CDR3: CASSLAAGAWEKLFF. The CDR3 region has the DNA TGTGCCAGCAGCTTAGCAGCGGGGGCATGGGAAAAACTGTTTTTT.

The chain is built from TRBV28 and TRBJ1-5; the D is unclear. CDR1 MDHEN and CDR2 SYDVKM come from the germline V gene. CDR3 length: 15 residues. The germline V and J ends were trimmed by 2 bases and 5 bases, with 13 bases remaining between them. The CDR3 protein is CASSLVGLGDQPQHF. The CDR3 bases are TGTGCCAGCAGTTTAGTCGGACTAGGCGATCAGCCCCAGCATTTT.

The J gene is TRBJ1-6, the V gene TRBV7-2; no reliable D call. This CDR3 is built from 15 residues. The V gene lost 5 bases and the J gene lost 5 bases, with 13 bases spanning the gap. From germline, CDR1 is SGHTA and CDR2 FQGNSA. The chain's CDR3 is CASSPLVGHNSPLHF. The DNA for the CDR3 is TGTGCCAGCAGCCCCTTGGTGGGCCATAATTCACCCCTCCACTTT.

In this sample, this clone turned up once. The chain joins TRBV3-1 (or the pseudogene TRBV3-2) to TRBJ2-3; a possible D gene is TRBD2 (6 bases). The CDR3 has 15 amino acids. V dropped 2 bases and J dropped 2 bases, with 11 bases sitting between them. Germline V gene sequence: CDR1 LGHDT, CDR2 YNNKEL (reference sequence). The CDR3 reads CASSQLAATTDTQYF. The CDR3 DNA is TGTGCCAGCAGCCAATTAGCGGCTACCACAGATACGCAGTATTTT.

The chain couples TRBV7-2 to TRBJ1-2; 9 positions match TRBD1. The junction had 3 bases not matched to a gene; V was cut back by 2 bases and J by 8 bases. Germline V gene lookup returns CDR1 SGHTA and CDR2 FQGNSA. The CDR3 sequence is 13 residues long. The CDR3: CASSLRQGEGYTF. CDR3 nucleotide sequence: TGTGCCAGCAGCTTACGACAGGGGGAAGGCTACACCTTC.

The chain joins TRBV5-1 to TRBJ1-2; D may be TRBD1 (5 bases). V gave up 4 bases and J gave up 7 bases, with 14 bases separating them. Germline V gene data show CDR1 as SGHRS and CDR2 as YFSETQ. The CDR3 sequence is 13 residues long. CDR3 nucleotides: TGCGCCAGCAGCCGGACGGACAAGGGTGGCTACACCTTC. This codes for CASSRTDKGGYTF.

The chain uses TRBV5-4 and TRBJ2-7; perhaps TRBD1 as D (6 bases). Trimming pared 5 bases from V and 2 bases from J, leaving 20 bases between. Looked up from germline, CDR1 is SGHNT and CDR2 is YYREEE (reference sequence). The CDR3 runs 16 residues. CDR3: CASSPNPGQPTYEQYF. In nucleotides, the CDR3 is TGTGCCAGCAGTCCAAACCCAGGACAGCCAACCTACGAGCAGTACTTC.

DNA of the CDR3: TGTGCCACCAGCCAGGCTTATATAGGGCAGGGGAATGAAGCTTTCTTT. This encodes CATSQAYIGQGNEAFF. The V call is TRBV15, the J call TRBJ1-1, with D possibly being TRBD1 (6 bases). V dropped 5 bases and J dropped 7 bases, with 23 bases sitting between them. The CDR3 has 16 amino acids. Germline loops: CDR1 LNHNV, CDR2 YYDKDF (reference sequence).

V is TRBV7-9 and J is TRBJ1-1; no reliable D call. CDR3 size: 15 residues. V lost 5 bases, J lost 0 bases, and 13 bases lay in between. In germline, CDR1 is SEHNR, CDR2 FQNEAQ (reference sequence). CDR3 amino acids: CASSPQTGMNTEAFF. CDR3 nucleotides: TGTGCCAGCAGCCCGCAGACTGGCATGAACACTGAAGCTTTCTTT.

This clone was counted a single time. The CDR3 region has the DNA TGTGCCAGCAGTTTCTCACAGCGGGGGGGCTCGAACACCGGGGAGCTGTTTTTT. Residues: CASSFSQRGGSNTGELFF. This chain links TRBV27 with TRBJ2-2; 10 bases map to TRBD2. Germline V gene data show CDR1 as MNHEY and CDR2 as SMNVEV (reference sequence). J gave up 0 bases and V 3 bases, and 7 bases lay outside the gene matches. The CDR3 sequence is 18 residues long.

The rearrangement links TRBV5-1 to TRBJ1-2, with D possibly matching TRBD1 (5 bases). Germline CDR1 reads SGHRS; CDR2 reads YFSETQ. This CDR3 spans 14 amino acids. V shed 3 bases and J shed 6 bases, with 15 bases lying between them. The CDR3 DNA reads TGCGCCAGCAGCTCTACAACAGGAGTCGATGGCTACACCTTC. It yields the protein CASSSTTGVDGYTF.

V and J are TRBV6-2 or TRBV6-3 and TRBJ2-6; no clear D. There are 17 residues in the CDR3. V lost 6 bases, J lost 0 bases, and 15 bases lay in between. From germline, CDR1 is MNHEY and CDR2 SVGEGT. CDR3 amino acids: CASSTDLTISGANVLTF. The CDR3 DNA is TGTGCCAGCAGCACCGATCTTACTATCTCTGGGGCCAACGTCCTGACTTTC.

V usage is TRBV5-1 and J usage is TRBJ1-2; a weak D match, TRBD1 (5 bases). Trimming took off 4 bases at V and 2 bases at J, with 9 bases between the two ends. The CDR3 contains 13 residues. Germline V gene data show CDR1 as SGHRS and CDR2 as YFSETQ. DNA of the CDR3: TGCGCCAGCAGCAGGGAGGGGAACTATGGCTACACCTTC. As protein: CASSREGNYGYTF.

This chain links TRBV10-3 with TRBJ2-1; 15 bases match TRBD2. The V segment lost 8 bases and the J segment 4 bases; nucleotides outside the gene matches: 9. The CDR3 sequence is 17 residues long. The germline V gene encodes CDR1 ENHRY and CDR2 SYGVKD. CDR3 loop: CAIGQGTSGGWYNEQFF. CDR3 DNA sequence: TGTGCCATCGGACAGGGGACTAGCGGGGGGTGGTACAATGAGCAGTTCTTC.

The rearrangement joins TRBV6-5 to TRBJ1-3; a weak D match, TRBD1 (6 bases). In germline, CDR1 is MNHEY, CDR2 SVGAGI. Trimming removed 9 bases from V and 0 bases from J, with 12 bases in between. This CDR3 has 14 residues. Here the CDR3 DNA reads TGTGCCAGTCGCAGGGGTTTCTCTGGAAACACCATATATTTT. Protein sequence: CASRRGFSGNTIYF.

This clone was recorded many times. V is TRBV18 and J is TRBJ2-1, with D unresolved. V lost 4 bases and J 9 bases, leaving 7 bases between the germline ends. This CDR3 has 11 residues. From germline, CDR1 is KGHSH and CDR2 LQKENI. DNA for the CDR3: TGTGCCAGCTCACTAGAGGTTGAGCAGTTCTTC. Translating it yields CASSLEVEQFF.

The rearrangement joins TRBV6-6 to TRBJ2-3; weak D call: TRBD1 (6 bases). The CDR3 extends over 19 amino acids. Trimming cost V 5 bases and J 0 bases, with 24 bases left between them. Germline values: CDR1 MNHNY, CDR2 SVGAGI (reference sequence). The CDR3 sequence is CASSPRQVPKRTSTDTQYF. The CDR3, as DNA: TGTGCCAGCAGTCCCCGACAGGTCCCAAAACGGACCAGCACAGATACGCAGTATTTT.

The V gene is TRBV28, the J gene TRBJ1-6; D gene uncertain. CDR3 length: 19 residues. CDR1 is MDHEN and CDR2 is SYDVKM in the germline V gene. With 2 bases removed from V and 0 bases from J, the gap between germline ends came to 17 bases. The CDR3 DNA sequence: TGTGCCAGCAGTTTACCGAGACACCCGCTGAGCTCCTATAATTCACCCCTCCACTTT. It translates to CASSLPRHPLSSYNSPLHF.

CDR3: CAWSKGGGGARTDTQYF. For the CDR3, the DNA is TGTGCCTGGAGTAAGGGTGGCGGGGGGGCCCGCACAGATACGCAGTATTTT. The chain is built from TRBV30 and TRBJ2-3, with TRBD2 identical over 9 bases. Germline V gene data show CDR1 as GTSNPN and CDR2 as SVGIG (reference sequence). V was clipped by 2 bases and J by 1 base; unmatched bases: 10. This CDR3 region has 17 residues.

The chain has TRBV5-6 and TRBJ1-1; D remains ambiguous. Germline values: CDR1 SGHDT, CDR2 YYEEEE. Trimming took off 4 bases at V and 0 bases at J, with 13 bases between the two ends. CDR3 size: 15 residues. CDR3 loop: CASSGPSGMNTEAFF. As DNA, the CDR3 is TGTGCCAGCAGCGGCCCATCGGGTATGAACACTGAAGCTTTCTTT.

The gene calls are TRBV5-4 and TRBJ2-3, with D tentatively TRBD1 (6 bases). V was clipped by 4 bases and J by 6 bases, with 15 bases between them. This CDR3 spans 14 amino acids. Germline CDR1 and CDR2: SGHNT and YYREEE (reference sequence). CDR3 coding DNA: TGTGCCAGCAGCCTGGCGGCAGGGGAGGATACGCAGTATTTT. Its protein product is CASSLAAGEDTQYF.

V and J are TRBV30 and TRBJ1-4; no firm D call. This CDR3 region has 14 residues. Trimming pared 2 bases from V and 0 bases from J, leaving 7 bases between. Germline lookup yields CDR1 GTSNPN and CDR2 SVGIG (reference sequence). The CDR3 nucleotides are TGTGCCTGGAGTCTCGGTGCAACTAATGAAAAACTGTTTTTT. Its protein product is CAWSLGATNEKLFF.

The chain combines TRBV12-5 with TRBJ2-7; possibly TRBD2 for D (6 bases). The V and J ends lost 6 bases and 0 bases respectively, with 9 bases between them. The CDR3 runs to 13 residues. Germline V lookup: CDR1 LGHNT, CDR2 FRNRAP. This CDR3 is CASGRRDSYEQYF. CDR3 nucleotide sequence: TGTGCTAGTGGCCGGAGGGACTCCTACGAGCAGTACTTC.

The V call is TRBV19, the J call TRBJ2-5, with 9 positions matching TRBD2. Trimming removed 7 bases from V and 5 bases from J; junction bases left unmatched: 5. CDR1 is LNHDA, CDR2 SQIVND, per germline (reference sequence). This CDR3 contains 13 residues. The CDR3 region has the DNA TGTGCCAGTACCGCGGCGGGAGGGGAGACCCAGTACTTC. Residues: CASTAAGGETQYF.

The chain employs TRBV2 and TRBJ2-3; 8 nucleotides agree with TRBD1. The junction had 18 bases not matched to a gene; V was cut back by 4 bases and J by 3 bases. Germline lookup yields CDR1 SNHLY and CDR2 FYNNEI. This CDR3 contains 19 residues. CDR3 bases: TGTGCCAGCAGTGGGGAAGTAAGGGCCAGGGGGCTTCCGACAGATACGCAGTATTTT. This gives the protein CASSGEVRARGLPTDTQYF.